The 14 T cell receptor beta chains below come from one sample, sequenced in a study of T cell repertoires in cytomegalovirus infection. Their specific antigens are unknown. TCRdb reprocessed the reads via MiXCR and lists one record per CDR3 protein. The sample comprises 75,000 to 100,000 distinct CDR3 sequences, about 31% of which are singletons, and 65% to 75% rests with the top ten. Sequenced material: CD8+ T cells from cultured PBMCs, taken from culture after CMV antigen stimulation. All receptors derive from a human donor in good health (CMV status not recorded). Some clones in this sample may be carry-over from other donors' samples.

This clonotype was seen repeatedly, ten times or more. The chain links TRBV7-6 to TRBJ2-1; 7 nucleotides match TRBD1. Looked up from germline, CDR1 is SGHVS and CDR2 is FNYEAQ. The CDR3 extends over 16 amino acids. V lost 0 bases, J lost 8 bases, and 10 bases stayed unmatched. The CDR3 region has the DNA TGTGCCAGCAGCTTAGCCCCCCCCTGGCAGGGGGATGAGCAGTTCTTC. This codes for CASSLAPPWQGDEQFF.

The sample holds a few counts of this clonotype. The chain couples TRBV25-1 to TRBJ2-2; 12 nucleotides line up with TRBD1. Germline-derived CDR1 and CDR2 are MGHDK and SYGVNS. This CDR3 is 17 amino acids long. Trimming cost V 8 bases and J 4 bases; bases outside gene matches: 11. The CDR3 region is CASHPGTGGIGTGELFF. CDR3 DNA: TGTGCCAGCCATCCCGGGACAGGGGGCATAGGCACCGGGGAGCTGTTTTTT. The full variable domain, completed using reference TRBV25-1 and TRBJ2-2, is EADIYQTPRYLVIGTGKKITLECSQTMGHDKMYWYQQDPGMELHLIHYSYGVNSTEKGDLSSESTVSRIRTEHFPLTLESARPSHTSQYLCASHPGTGGIGTGELFFGEGSRLTVL.

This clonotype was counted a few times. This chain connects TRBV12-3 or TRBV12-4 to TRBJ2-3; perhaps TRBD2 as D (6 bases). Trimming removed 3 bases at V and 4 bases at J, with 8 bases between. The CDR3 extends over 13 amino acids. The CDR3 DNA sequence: TGTGCCAGCAGTTTGGGGGGATCAGATACGCAGTATTTT. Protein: CASSLGGSDTQYF.

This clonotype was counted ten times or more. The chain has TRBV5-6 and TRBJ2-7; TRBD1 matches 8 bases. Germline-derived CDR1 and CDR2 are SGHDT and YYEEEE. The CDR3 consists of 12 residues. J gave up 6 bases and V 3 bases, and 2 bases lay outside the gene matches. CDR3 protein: CASSSDRGEQYF. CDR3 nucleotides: TGTGCCAGCAGCTCTGACAGGGGCGAGCAGTACTTC. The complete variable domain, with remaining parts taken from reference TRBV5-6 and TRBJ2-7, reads DAGVTQSPTHLIKTRGQQVTLRCSPKSGHDTVSWYQQALGQGPQFIFQYYEEEERQRGNFPDRFSGHQFPNYSSELNVNALLLGDSALYLCASSSDRGEQYFGPGTRLTVT.

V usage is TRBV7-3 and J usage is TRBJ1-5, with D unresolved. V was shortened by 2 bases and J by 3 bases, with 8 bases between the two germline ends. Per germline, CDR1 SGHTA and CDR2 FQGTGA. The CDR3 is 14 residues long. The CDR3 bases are TGTGCCAGCAGCTTATTAGGCTTCAATCAGCCCCAGCATTTT. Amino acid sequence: CASSLLGFNQPQHF.

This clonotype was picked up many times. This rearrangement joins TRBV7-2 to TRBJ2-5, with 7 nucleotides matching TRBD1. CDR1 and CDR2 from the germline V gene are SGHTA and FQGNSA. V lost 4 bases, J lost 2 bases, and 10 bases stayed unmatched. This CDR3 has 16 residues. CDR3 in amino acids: CASSSVRGRGQETQYF. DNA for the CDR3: TGTGCCAGCAGCTCCGTTAGGGGGCGCGGTCAAGAGACCCAGTACTTC. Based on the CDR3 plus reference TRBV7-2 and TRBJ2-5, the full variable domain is GAGVSQSPSNKVTEKGKDVELRCDPISGHTALYWYRQSLGQGLEFLIYFQGNSAPDKSGLPSDRFSAERTGGSVSTLTIQRTQQEDSAVYLCASSSVRGRGQETQYFGPGTRLLVL.

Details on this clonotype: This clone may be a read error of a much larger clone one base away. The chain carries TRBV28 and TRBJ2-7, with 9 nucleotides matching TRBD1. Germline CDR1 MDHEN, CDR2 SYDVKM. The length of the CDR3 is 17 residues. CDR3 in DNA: TGTGTCAGCATCGGAATGGGACAGGGCCAGAGATCCTACGAGCAGTACTTC. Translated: CVSIGMGQGQRSYEQYF.

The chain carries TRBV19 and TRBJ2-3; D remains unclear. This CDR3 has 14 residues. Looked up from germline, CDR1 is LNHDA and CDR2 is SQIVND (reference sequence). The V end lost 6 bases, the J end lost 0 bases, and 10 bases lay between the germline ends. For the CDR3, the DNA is TGTGCCAGTAGGGATTGGCGGAGCACAGATACGCAGTATTTT. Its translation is CASRDWRSTDTQYF.

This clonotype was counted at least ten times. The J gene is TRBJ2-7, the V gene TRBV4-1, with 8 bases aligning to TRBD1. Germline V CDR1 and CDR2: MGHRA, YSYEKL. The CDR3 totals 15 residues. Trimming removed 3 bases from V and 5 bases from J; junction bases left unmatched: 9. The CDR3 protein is CASSQATGALDEQYF. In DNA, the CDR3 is TGCGCCAGCAGCCAGGCGACAGGGGCGCTTGACGAGCAGTACTTC.

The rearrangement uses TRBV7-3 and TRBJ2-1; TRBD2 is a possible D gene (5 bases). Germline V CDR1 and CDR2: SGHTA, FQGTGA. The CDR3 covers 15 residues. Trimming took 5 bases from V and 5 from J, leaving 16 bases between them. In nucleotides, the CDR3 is TGTGCCAGCAGCCCAAGCGGACCAATCGACAATGAGCAGTTCTTC. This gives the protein CASSPSGPIDNEQFF.

This CDR3 is CASSLDGTGYTF. The CDR3 DNA sequence: TGTGCCAGCAGCTTAGATGGCACTGGCTACACCTTC. The gene calls are TRBV7-6 and TRBJ1-2; D unresolved. The CDR3 extends over 12 amino acids. V gave up 1 base and J gave up 7 bases, with 7 bases separating them. Germline V CDR1 and CDR2: SGHVS, FNYEAQ.

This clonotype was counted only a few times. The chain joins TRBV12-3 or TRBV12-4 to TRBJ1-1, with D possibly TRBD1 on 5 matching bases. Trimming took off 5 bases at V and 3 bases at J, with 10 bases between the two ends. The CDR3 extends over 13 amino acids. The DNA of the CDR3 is TGTGCCAGCAGTCCCGGGACCTACACTGAAGCTTTCTTT. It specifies CASSPGTYTEAFF.

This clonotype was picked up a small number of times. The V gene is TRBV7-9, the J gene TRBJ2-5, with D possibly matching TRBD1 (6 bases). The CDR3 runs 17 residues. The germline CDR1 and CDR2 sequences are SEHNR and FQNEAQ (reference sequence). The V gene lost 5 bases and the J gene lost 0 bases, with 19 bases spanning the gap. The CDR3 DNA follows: TGTGCCAGCAGCCCGAGCCGGGACACCCGGTACCAAGAGACCCAGTACTTC. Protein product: CASSPSRDTRYQETQYF.

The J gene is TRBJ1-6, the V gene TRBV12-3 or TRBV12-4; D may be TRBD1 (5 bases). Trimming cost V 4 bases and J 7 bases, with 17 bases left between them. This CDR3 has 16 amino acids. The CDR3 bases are TGTGCCAGCAGTTACGGGTCTGGGGGTGGAAATTCACCCCTCCACTTT. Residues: CASSYGSGGGNSPLHF.